These T cell receptor beta chains were read from a single sample in a study of cytomegalovirus exposure and HLA in healthy donors. Method: immunoSEQ multiplex PCR; TCRdb's copy keeps in-frame clones and lacks some. This sample has 150,000 to 250,000 clones, with 65% to 80% found just once. The sample comprised PBMCs. The receptors were sampled from a woman in her 30s in good health and CMV-seropositive. CDR3s include the opening cysteine and the closing phenylalanine or tryptophan.

CASTGIYEQYF	11	TRBV6-5	TRBJ2-7
CASSAGANEQFF	12	TRBV27	TRBJ2-1
CASQNRRLYEQYF	13	TRBV5-8	TRBJ2-7
CASGTGAGANVLTF	14	TRBV12-5	TRBJ2-6
CAWSGGGLAFF	11	TRBV30	TRBJ1-1
CASSLDVGASTDTQYF	16	TRBV7-8	TRBJ2-3
CASSLDPGSSSEQFF	15	TRBV11-3	TRBJ2-1
CASSLGQGGNIQYF	14	TRBV18	TRBJ2-4
CASSEQGDQPQHF	13	TRBV4-2	TRBJ1-5
CASSLGQENTEAFF	14	TRBV11-2	TRBJ1-1
CASKGLAGGTYEQYF	15	TRBV21-1	TRBJ2-7
CASSLVGLSSYEQYF	15	TRBV7-6	TRBJ2-7
CASSEDRGTYNEQFF	15	TRBV2	TRBJ2-1
CASRATGTNYGYTF	14	TRBV5-4	TRBJ1-2
CASSIVRQGGNQPQHF	16	TRBV19	TRBJ1-5
CASSRLGGTEAFF	13	TRBV7-9	TRBJ1-1
CASSLEEWGVEQFF	14	TRBV7-9	TRBJ2-1
CASSPGLAGGTDTQYF	16	TRBV11-2	TRBJ2-3
CASSYGGNRGYTF	13	TRBV6-5	TRBJ1-2
CASRRLAGDPGELFF	15	TRBV4-1	TRBJ2-2
CASSFRTATYEQYF	14	TRBV11-3	TRBJ2-7
CASSEGVLGANVLTF	15	TRBV2	TRBJ2-6
CASSLALGGGPNTEAFF	17	TRBV11-2	TRBJ1-1
CASKTGADTGELFF	14	TRBV19	TRBJ2-2
CSVGGRAGGYTF	12	TRBV29-1	TRBJ1-2
CASSMTGGDYEQYF	14	TRBV5-4	TRBJ2-7
CASSHGGRGTDTQYF	15	TRBV4-3	TRBJ2-3
CASSVGSRQETQYF	14	TRBV9	TRBJ2-5
CASSGQGLTYGYTF	14	TRBV2	TRBJ1-2
CASSPRADTQYF	12	TRBV6-6	TRBJ2-3
CASSVHLELSYNEQFF	16	TRBV4-1	TRBJ2-1
CASSSGGETQYF	12	TRBV6-5	TRBJ2-5
CSVVGLASTDTQYF	14	TRBV29-1	TRBJ2-3
CASSSGTFYNEQFF	14	TRBV5-4	TRBJ2-1
CASSRDWEKWTQYF	14	TRBV5-5	TRBJ2-5
CASSWDKNYGYTF	13	TRBV6-6	TRBJ1-2
CASSPNGALSGNTIYF	16	TRBV27	TRBJ1-3
CAIQGAPGNTIYF	13	TRBV10-3	TRBJ1-3
CASSVKETQYF	11	TRBV6-1	TRBJ2-5
CASSYGSGSSMNEQFF	16	TRBV6-5	TRBJ2-1
CASSLGTPQGNQPQHF	16	TRBV5-1	TRBJ1-5
CAISDRQGKDEQYF	14	TRBV10-3	TRBJ2-7
CASSQGTGVNTEAFF	15	TRBV4-3	TRBJ1-1
CASSTPGSNYGYTF	14	TRBV6-6	TRBJ1-2
CASSGDRDSGNTIYF	15	TRBV18	TRBJ1-3
CASSGDSYEQYF	12	TRBV2	TRBJ2-7
CASSPDTGAGKNIQYF	16	TRBV28	TRBJ2-4
CSVGLWEDSYNEQFF	15	TRBV29-1	TRBJ2-1
CASSLGTGIGYTF	13	TRBV6-5	TRBJ1-2
CAWDRETGNTIYF	13	TRBV30	TRBJ1-3
CASSLGAATTEAFF	14	TRBV5-1	TRBJ1-1